The T cell receptor beta chain described here comes from a study of T cells after yellow fever vaccination. Overall study findings and caveats: FACS-sorted repertoires could harbor abundant contaminating bulk-population clonotypes.

Of note for this clonotype: The antigen is undetermined.

The V end lost 6 bases, the J end lost 4 bases, and 10 bases lay between the germline ends. This CDR3 has 12 amino acids. Looked up from germline, CDR1 is DFQATT and CDR2 is SNEGSKA (reference sequence). TCRdb called the 5' RACE reads again in MiXCR, with one record for every CDR3 protein. The profile shows 620,000 or so distinct CDR3 sequences, around 17% of them singletons. The chain uses TRBV20-1 and TRBJ2-1, with D maybe TRBD2 (5 bases). The sample in question was PBMCs, obtained about 5 days after the first yellow fever vaccination. This clonotype originated in a man in his late teens or twenties who received the YFV17D yellow fever vaccine. The CDR3 DNA sequence: TGCAGTGCGATACTAGATTACAATGAGCAGTTCTTC. As protein: CSAILDYNEQFF.